The 28 T cell receptor beta chains given below trace back to one sample, sequenced in a study of CD8 T cells in ankylosing spondylitis. Findings of the study overall: Seemingly distinctive of ankylosing spondylitis blood was a TCR beta motif formed by eight highly homologous variants.

TCRdb itself ran the 5' RACE reads through MiXCR, one entry per CDR3 protein. Here the sample spans 650,000 to 800,000 distinct CDR3 sequences, roughly 19% being singletons. Antigen specificity for these receptors is unknown. The specimen sequenced was blood, either unsorted or a sorted T cell fraction (not recorded which). The receptor set was obtained from a male donor with ankylosing spondylitis.

The V call is TRBV9, the J call TRBJ2-1; no clear D. The CDR3 spans 12 residues. The V gene's germline CDR1 is SGDLS and CDR2 YYNGEE. Trimming removed 4 bases from V and 6 bases from J, with 8 bases in between. The DNA for the CDR3 is TGTGCCAGCAGCACCACGTCCAATGAGCAGTTCTTC. Translated, it gives CASSTTSNEQFF.

There are a few counts of this clonotype. This sequence joins TRBV4-1 and TRBJ2-3, with 10 bases aligning to TRBD1. V gave up 3 bases and J gave up 4 bases; unmatched junction bases: 7. Per the germline V gene, CDR1 is MGHRA and CDR2 is YSYEKL. The CDR3 has 16 amino acids. CDR3 bases: TGCGCCAGCAGCCACCGGGACAGGGGTAGGGCAGATACGCAGTATTTT. It codes for CASSHRDRGRADTQYF.

CDR3: CASSPRAGTLEFSGYTF. The CDR3 bases are TGTGCCAGCAGTCCGAGGGCGGGGACCCTAGAGTTTAGTGGCTACACCTTC. The genes are TRBV6-1 and TRBJ1-2; D possibly corresponds to TRBD1 (5 bases). The CDR3 contains 17 residues. V gave up 5 bases and J gave up 7 bases, with 26 bases separating them. In germline, CDR1 is MNHNS, CDR2 SASEGT.

This clonotype was recorded a few times. CDR3 loop: CASSLGGFSAEQYF. The DNA for the CDR3 is TGCGCCAGCAGCTTGGGCGGATTCTCGGCCGAGCAGTACTTC. The rearrangement joins TRBV5-1 to TRBJ2-7, with no clear D. CDR1 and CDR2 (germline): SGHRS, YFSETQ. The CDR3 length is 14 residues. The V end was cut by 0 bases, the J end by 6 bases, with 13 bases between.

The CDR3 sequence: CASTAGASYEQYF. CDR3 bases: TGTGCCAGCACCGCCGGGGCCTCCTACGAGCAGTACTTC. This chain joins TRBV27 and TRBJ2-7; D is perhaps TRBD1 or TRBD2 (5 bases each). CDR1 MNHEY and CDR2 SMNVEV come from the germline V gene (reference sequence). Between the trimmed V and J ends, which lost 7 bases and 0 bases, there was a span of 10 bases. CDR3 size: 13 residues.

DNA of the CDR3: TGCAGCGTTGAACCGTTTGGAGACAATGAGCAGTTCTTC. Its translation: CSVEPFGDNEQFF. V and J are TRBV29-1 and TRBJ2-1; D remains ambiguous. The CDR3 spans 13 residues. Germline-derived CDR1 and CDR2 are SQVTM and ANQGSEA. V was shortened by 2 bases and J by 5 bases, with 10 bases between the two germline ends.

V is TRBV10-3 and J is TRBJ1-2; 7 bases are a match to TRBD1. Germline assignment: CDR1 ENHRY and CDR2 SYGVKD. The CDR3 is made up of 16 amino acids. Germline trimming cut 4 bases from V and 3 bases from J; bases unmatched to any gene: 11. The CDR3 reads CAISARSGTADYGYTF. The CDR3 nucleotides read TGTGCCATCAGTGCCCGCTCGGGGACAGCAGACTATGGCTACACCTTC.

V is TRBV7-2 and J is TRBJ2-7; D might be TRBD2 (6 bases). CDR1 is SGHTA, CDR2 FQGNSA, per germline. The CDR3 runs to 15 residues. Deletions cut 5 bases from V and 3 bases from J, with 17 bases between. CDR3 region: CASSRRGWGSYEQYF. Written as DNA, the CDR3 is TGTGCCAGCAGCCGGAGGGGTTGGGGTAGCTACGAGCAGTACTTC. Complete variable domain (other parts from reference TRBV7-2 and TRBJ2-7): GAGVSQSPSNKVTEKGKDVELRCDPISGHTALYWYRQSLGQGLEFLIYFQGNSAPDKSGLPSDRFSAERTGGSVSTLTIQRTQQEDSAVYLCASSRRGWGSYEQYFGPGTRLTVT.

This clonotype appeared many times. The CDR3 DNA is TGTGCCAGCAGTCCCCCCGGGGGAGTTGAAGCTTTCTTT. This encodes CASSPPGGVEAFF. This chain links TRBV12-3 or TRBV12-4 with TRBJ1-1; a weak D match, TRBD1 (5 bases). CDR3 length: 13 amino acids. V shed 5 bases and J shed 7 bases, with 14 bases lying between them.

In DNA form, the CDR3 reads TGTGCCAGCAGCCAAGAATCGGGACTCCGGGACTACACCTTC. It specifies CASSQESGLRDYTF. The chain combines TRBV3-1 with TRBJ1-2; D possibly corresponds to TRBD1 (5 bases). V shed 0 bases and J shed 10 bases, with 15 bases lying between them. This CDR3 spans 14 amino acids. Germline loops: CDR1 LGHDT, CDR2 YNNKEL (reference sequence).

This clonotype was detected a few times. This rearrangement joins TRBV20-1 to TRBJ1-2, with 10 bases aligning to TRBD1. The CDR3 is 15 residues long. Per the germline V gene, CDR1 is DFQATT and CDR2 is SNEGSKA (reference sequence). J was trimmed by 4 bases and V by 6 bases; bases with no gene match: 11. The DNA of the CDR3 is TGCAGTGCCCGGACAGGGGGTACTCCTTTCTATGGCTACACCTTC. As protein: CSARTGGTPFYGYTF.

Points on this clonotype: Likely a read error: the CDR3 ends without its conserved phenylalanine or tryptophan. The CDR3, as DNA: TGCGCCAGCAGCCATGTACTAGCGGGAGGCAACAATGAGCAGTTCTTA. Its protein is CASSHVLAGGNNEQFL. The V call is TRBV4-3, the J call TRBJ2-1, with TRBD2 identical over 12 bases. Germline trimming cut 3 bases from V and 5 bases from J; bases unmatched to any gene: 5. Looked up from germline, CDR1 is LGHNA and CDR2 is YSLEER. The CDR3 covers 16 residues.

This clonotype came up a few times. CDR3 DNA sequence: TGTGCCAGCAGCTTAACGAGGGGGGCTTGGAATGAGCAGTTCTTC. Protein: CASSLTRGAWNEQFF. The J gene is TRBJ2-1, the V gene TRBV7-9; tentatively, D is TRBD1 or TRBD2 (6 bases each). Germline V gene sequence: CDR1 SEHNR, CDR2 FQNEAQ (reference sequence). The CDR3 loop spans 15 amino acids. The V and J ends lost 2 bases and 7 bases respectively, with 15 bases between them.

The rearrangement links TRBV12-3 or TRBV12-4 to TRBJ1-2; D unresolved. V shed 5 bases and J shed 4 bases, with 14 bases lying between them. CDR3 length: 14 amino acids. DNA for the CDR3: TGTGCCAGCAGTACCTGGCGGGAGGGCTATGGCTACACCTTC. As protein: CASSTWREGYGYTF.

This clonotype was seen repeatedly, ten times or more. The chain carries TRBV11-2 and TRBJ2-3; D is tentatively TRBD1 or TRBD2 (5 bases each). The CDR3 runs 13 residues. V was shortened by 5 bases and J by 5 bases, with 11 bases between the two germline ends. CDR1 and CDR2 (germline): SGHAT, FQNNGV. The CDR3 protein is CASSRTGLDTQYF. Written as DNA, the CDR3 is TGTGCCAGCAGCCGTACGGGGCTAGATACGCAGTATTTT.

This clonotype has just a few counts. The chain uses TRBV20-1 and TRBJ1-5; D not resolved. Trimming took off 3 bases at V and 10 bases at J, with 7 bases between the two ends. The CDR3 is 10 residues long. The germline CDR1 and CDR2 sequences are DFQATT and SNEGSKA (reference sequence). CDR3 in amino acids: CSASGGPQHF. Written as DNA, the CDR3 is TGCAGTGCTAGTGGCGGCCCCCAGCATTTT.

This clonotype was seen a few times. The V call is TRBV30, the J call TRBJ2-3; 8 bases fit TRBD1. The CDR3 length is 11 residues. With V trimmed by 1 base and J by 14 bases, 5 bases remained unmatched. Germline values: CDR1 GTSNPN, CDR2 SVGIG (reference sequence). The CDR3 region is CAWSGLGQGYF. CDR3 bases: TGTGCCTGGAGTGGCCTAGGACAGGGGTATTTT.

The chain joins TRBV4-2 to TRBJ2-3; 9 bases match TRBD2. This CDR3 has 19 amino acids. Germline loops: CDR1 LGHNA, CDR2 YNFKEQ. The junction had 10 bases not matched to a gene; V was cut back by 0 bases and J by 0 bases. The CDR3 is CASSQDRASGIPSTDTQYF. The CDR3 nucleotides are TGTGCCAGCAGCCAAGATAGGGCTAGCGGGATCCCTAGCACAGATACGCAGTATTTT.

CDR3 DNA sequence: TGCAGTGCTAGAGATCAAATTACTGAAGCTTTCTTT. Residues: CSARDQITEAFF. This rearrangement joins TRBV20-1 to TRBJ1-1; the D is unclear. Germline V lookup: CDR1 DFQATT, CDR2 SNEGSKA (reference sequence). Trimming took off 0 bases at V and 5 bases at J, with 7 bases between the two ends. This CDR3 spans 12 amino acids.

This clonotype has at least ten counts. This chain uses TRBV12-3 or TRBV12-4 with TRBJ2-2; TRBD1 or TRBD2 may be the D gene (5 bases each). The CDR3 is made up of 14 amino acids. Trimming stripped 8 bases from V and 0 bases from J, with 10 bases between. The CDR3 region has the DNA TGTGCCAGCGCCGGGACGACGAACACCGGGGAGCTGTTTTTT. Translation gives CASAGTTNTGELFF.

This clonotype was observed at least ten times. The chain joins TRBV10-3 to TRBJ1-4; 7 nucleotides line up with TRBD1. Germline trimming cut 10 bases from V and 3 bases from J; bases unmatched to any gene: 5. The CDR3 has 13 residues. Germline CDR1 is ENHRY and CDR2 is SYGVKD. The CDR3 loop reads CATSGTANEKLFF. As DNA, the CDR3 is TGTGCCACGAGCGGGACAGCTAATGAAAAACTGTTTTTT.

The rearrangement uses TRBV6-5 and TRBJ1-5; D is unresolved. V gave up 3 bases and J gave up 6 bases, with 6 bases separating them. The CDR3 contains 12 residues. Germline loops: CDR1 MNHEY, CDR2 SVGAGI. For the CDR3, the DNA is TGTGCCAGCAGTTATCTAGGTCAGCCCCAGCATTTT. This codes for CASSYLGQPQHF.

This clonotype has just one count. V is TRBV27 and J is TRBJ2-5; TRBD1 might be the D (6 bases). Trimming took 4 bases from V and 4 from J, leaving 10 bases between them. CDR1 is MNHEY, CDR2 SMNVEV, per germline (reference sequence). This CDR3 spans 13 amino acids. The CDR3 sequence: CASSSLGGETQYF. In nucleotides, the CDR3 is TGTGCCAGCAGTTCGTTAGGGGGAGAGACCCAGTACTTC.

This clonotype was counted between two and nine times. The gene calls are TRBV29-1 and TRBJ2-7; possible D gene TRBD2, 5 bases. CDR1 and CDR2 from the germline V gene are SQVTM and ANQGSEA. The CDR3 is 15 residues long. Trimming left V 1 base short and J 5 bases short, with 18 bases between. The CDR3 sequence: CSVEGSRGSRDEQYF. CDR3 DNA: TGCAGCGTTGAAGGGAGTCGGGGAAGTAGGGACGAGCAGTACTTC.

This chain joins TRBV10-3 and TRBJ2-4; D may be TRBD2 (6 bases). The germline V gene encodes CDR1 ENHRY and CDR2 SYGVKD. The CDR3 consists of 14 residues. Between the trimmed V and J ends, which lost 10 bases and 6 bases, there was a span of 19 bases. The CDR3 region is CASSGGGGVNIQYF. The CDR3 DNA sequence: TGTGCCAGCTCAGGAGGCGGCGGGGTAAACATTCAGTACTTC.

This clonotype came up many times. The chain joins TRBV29-1 to TRBJ2-1; D is uncertain. Trimming took 3 bases from V and 0 from J, leaving 9 bases between them. Germline V lookup: CDR1 SQVTM, CDR2 ANQGSEA. CDR3 length: 14 amino acids. CDR3 nucleotide sequence: TGCAGCGTTGAGGGCGGAAGCTCCTACAATGAGCAGTTCTTC. It yields the protein CSVEGGSSYNEQFF.

J is TRBJ1-5 and V is TRBV20-1, with D perhaps matching TRBD1 (5 bases). Trimming took 0 bases from V and 9 from J, leaving 18 bases between them. In germline, CDR1 is DFQATT, CDR2 SNEGSKA (reference sequence). The CDR3 extends over 15 amino acids. This CDR3 is CSARDPRGGEWPQHF. The CDR3 DNA sequence: TGCAGTGCTAGAGATCCGAGGGGAGGGGAATGGCCCCAGCATTTT.

The chain combines TRBV7-8 with TRBJ2-7; the match to TRBD2 covers 10 bases. The V gene end was trimmed by 3 bases and the J gene end by 3 bases; junction bases not matched to a gene: 5. The CDR3 sequence is 15 residues long. CDR1 and CDR2 from the germline V gene are SGHVS and FQNEAQ. The CDR3 bases are TGTGCCAGCAGCTTCTCCTTAGCGGGAGGCTACGAGCAGTACTTC. Amino acid sequence: CASSFSLAGGYEQYF.